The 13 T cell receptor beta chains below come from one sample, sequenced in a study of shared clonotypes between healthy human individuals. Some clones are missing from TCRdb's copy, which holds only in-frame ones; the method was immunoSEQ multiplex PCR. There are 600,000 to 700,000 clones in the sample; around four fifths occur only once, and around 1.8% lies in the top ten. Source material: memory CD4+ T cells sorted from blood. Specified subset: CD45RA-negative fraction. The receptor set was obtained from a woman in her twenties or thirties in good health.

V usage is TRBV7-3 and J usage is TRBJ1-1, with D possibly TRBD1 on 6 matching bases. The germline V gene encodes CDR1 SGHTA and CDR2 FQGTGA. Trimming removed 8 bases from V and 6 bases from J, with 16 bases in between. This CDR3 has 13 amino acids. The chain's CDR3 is CASGITTGSEAFF. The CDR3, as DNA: TGTGCCAGCGGGATAACAACAGGGTCTGAAGCTTTCTTT.

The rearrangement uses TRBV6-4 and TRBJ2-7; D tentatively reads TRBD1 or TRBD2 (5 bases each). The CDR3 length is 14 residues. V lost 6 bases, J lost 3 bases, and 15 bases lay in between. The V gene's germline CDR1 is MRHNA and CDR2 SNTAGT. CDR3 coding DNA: TGTGCCAGCAGGAAATCCGGGACCCACTACGAGCAGTACTTC. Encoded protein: CASRKSGTHYEQYF.

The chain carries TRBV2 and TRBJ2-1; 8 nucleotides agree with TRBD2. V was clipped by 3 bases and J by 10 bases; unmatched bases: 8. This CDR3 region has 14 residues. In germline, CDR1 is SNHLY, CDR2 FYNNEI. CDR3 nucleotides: TGTGCCAGCAGTGACTCGACTAGCGCTAGAGAGCAGTTCTTC. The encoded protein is CASSDSTSAREQFF. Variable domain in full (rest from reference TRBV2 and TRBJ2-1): EPEVTQTPSHQVTQMGQEVILRCVPISNHLYFYWYRQILGQKVEFLVSFYNNEISEKSEIFDDQFSVERPDGSNFTLKIRSTKLEDSAMYFCASSDSTSAREQFFGPGTRLTVL.

The CDR3 loop reads CAIGGGPGGSYEQYF. In nucleotides, the CDR3 is TGTGCCATCGGAGGGGGCCCCGGAGGCTCCTACGAGCAGTACTTC. This chain joins TRBV10-3 and TRBJ2-7; tentative D call: TRBD1 (7 bases). Germline CDR1 and CDR2: ENHRY and SYGVKD. Deletions cut 8 bases from V and 0 bases from J, with 17 bases between. The CDR3 covers 15 residues.

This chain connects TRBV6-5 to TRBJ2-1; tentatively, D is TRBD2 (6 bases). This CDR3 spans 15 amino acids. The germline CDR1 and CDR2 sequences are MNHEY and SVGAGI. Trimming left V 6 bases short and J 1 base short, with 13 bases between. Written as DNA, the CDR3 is TGTGCCAGCAGATTTCTGGAGGGGTCCTACAATGAGCAGTTCTTC. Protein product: CASRFLEGSYNEQFF.

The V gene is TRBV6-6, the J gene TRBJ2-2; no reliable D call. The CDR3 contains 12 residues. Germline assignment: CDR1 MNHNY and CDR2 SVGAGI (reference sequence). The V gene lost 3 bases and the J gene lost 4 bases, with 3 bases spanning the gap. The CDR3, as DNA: TGTGCCAGCAGTTATCGCACCGGGGAGCTGTTTTTT. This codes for CASSYRTGELFF.

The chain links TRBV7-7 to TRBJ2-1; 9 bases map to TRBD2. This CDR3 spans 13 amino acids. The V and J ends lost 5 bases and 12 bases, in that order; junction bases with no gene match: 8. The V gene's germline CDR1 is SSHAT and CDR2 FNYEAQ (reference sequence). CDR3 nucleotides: TGTGCCAGCAGCAAAACAACTAGCGGGTGGCAGTTCTTC. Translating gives CASSKTTSGWQFF.

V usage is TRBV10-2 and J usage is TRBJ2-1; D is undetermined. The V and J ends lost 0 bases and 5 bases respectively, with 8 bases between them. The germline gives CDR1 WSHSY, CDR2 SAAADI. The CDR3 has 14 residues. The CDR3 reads CASSESSFDNEQFF. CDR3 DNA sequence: TGCGCCAGCAGTGAGTCGTCCTTCGACAATGAGCAGTTCTTC.

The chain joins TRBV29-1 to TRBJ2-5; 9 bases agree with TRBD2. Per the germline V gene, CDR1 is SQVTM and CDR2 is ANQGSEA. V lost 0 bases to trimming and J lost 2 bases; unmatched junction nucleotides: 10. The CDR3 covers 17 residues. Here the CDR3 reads CSVEDQKLAGSQETQYF. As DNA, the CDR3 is TGCAGCGTTGAAGATCAAAAGCTAGCGGGGTCGCAAGAGACCCAGTACTTC.

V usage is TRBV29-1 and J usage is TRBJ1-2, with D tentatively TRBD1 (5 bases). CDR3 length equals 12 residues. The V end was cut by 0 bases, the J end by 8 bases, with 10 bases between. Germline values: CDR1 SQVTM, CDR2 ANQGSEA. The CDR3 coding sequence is TGCAGCGTTGAAGATAGTGGGGGAGGCTACACCTTC. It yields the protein CSVEDSGGGYTF.

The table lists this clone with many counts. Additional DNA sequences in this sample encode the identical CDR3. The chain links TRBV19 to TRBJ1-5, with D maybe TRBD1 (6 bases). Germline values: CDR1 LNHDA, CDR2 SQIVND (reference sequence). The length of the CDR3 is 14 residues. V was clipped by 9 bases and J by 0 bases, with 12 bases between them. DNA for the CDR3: TGTGCCAGCAGGGGCAGCAATAGCAATCAGCCCCAGCATTTT. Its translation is CASRGSNSNQPQHF.

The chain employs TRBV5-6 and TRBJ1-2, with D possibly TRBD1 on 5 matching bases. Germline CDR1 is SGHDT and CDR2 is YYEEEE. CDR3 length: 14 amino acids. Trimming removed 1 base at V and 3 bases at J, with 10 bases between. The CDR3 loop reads CASSLFQGYYGYTF. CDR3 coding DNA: TGTGCCAGCAGCTTGTTCCAGGGCTACTATGGCTACACCTTC.

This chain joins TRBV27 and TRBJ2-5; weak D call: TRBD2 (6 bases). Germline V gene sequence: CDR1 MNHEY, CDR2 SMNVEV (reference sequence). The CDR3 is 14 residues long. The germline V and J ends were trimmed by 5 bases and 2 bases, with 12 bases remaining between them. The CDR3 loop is CASSIRDSQETQYF. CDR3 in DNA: TGTGCCAGCAGTATCCGGGACTCTCAAGAGACCCAGTACTTC.